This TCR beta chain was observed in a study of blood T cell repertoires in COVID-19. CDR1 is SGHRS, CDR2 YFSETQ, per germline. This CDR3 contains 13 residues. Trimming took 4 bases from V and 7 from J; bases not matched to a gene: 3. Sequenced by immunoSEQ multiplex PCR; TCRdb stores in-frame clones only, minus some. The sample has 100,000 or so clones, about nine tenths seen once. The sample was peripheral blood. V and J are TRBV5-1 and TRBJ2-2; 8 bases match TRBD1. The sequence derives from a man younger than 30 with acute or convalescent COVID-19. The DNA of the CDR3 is TGCGCCAGCAGCGGACAGGGCAACGGGGAGCTGTTTTTT. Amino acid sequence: CASSGQGNGELFF.